This entry concerns a single T cell receptor (beta chain). Its antigen is not yet known. Per-base qualities were not stored, and no clone one base away is much larger. For CDR1 and CDR2, the germline V gene lists SGDLS and YYNGEE. From its cysteine to its phenylalanine, the CDR3 spans 14 amino acids. Only the CDR3 part of the read is kept: 42 bases, read in frame from the first base. The V end loses 0 bases and the J end loses 2 bases, and a stretch of 7 bases separates them. These data are taken from a study of blood T cell repertoires in COVID-19 (dated by TCRdb to the early 2020s). Turning to the overall study: Collaborator samples came from the United States, Italy and Spain and covered acute and convalescent phases of COVID-19. The material from the prospective study consisted of cDNA or gDNA derived from T cells, B-cell-depleted T cells, or PBMCs. Subjects who had been exposed to COVID-19, were actively infected with it, or had recovered from it provided the deeply sampled blood TCRbeta repertoires that made up the dataset. The repertoires were released in a freely available public database intended as a resource for research on the immune response to SARS-CoV-2. The samples were drawn from two sources: the first 160 participants of the ongoing ImmuneRACE study, and about 1,300 subjects contributed by 6 global collaborators. The sample metadata nearly always contained a de-identified subject ID, COVID-19 status, age in years and sex. Where available, HLA class I and class II types were taken from metadata supplied by the sample provider and were not determined by assay-based typing.

In Seattle, one collaborating source enrolled patients while the infection was active and tracked those patients longitudinally over the course of disease. Each collaborating institution followed its own protocols to collect whole blood in K2EDTA tubes. For TCRbeta analysis, collaborator samples were shipped as frozen whole blood, as isolated PBMCs, or as DNA extracted from either sample type. TCRbeta CDR3 regions were amplified from genomic DNA using the immunoSEQ Assay, a bias-controlled multiplex PCR. On the authors' methods: The number of nucleated cells in each sample was estimated from the amplification of reference gene primers within the assay. Sequence reads were collapsed and filtered to measure the absolute abundance of every unique TCRbeta CDR3 rearrangement. For each sample, productive Simpson clonality was calculated as the square root of Simpson's diversity index across productive rearrangements. What TCRdb holds here is the immuneACCESS table cut down to in-frame rearrangements. Part of the clones is not present; checked against another copy, under half of the missing clones reflect an unresolved V gene, and the others are unexplained. That table is the source of V, J and clone size, and D and trimming were worked out from the DNA. In all, the sample holds around 100,000 clones, and around 87% of those were seen once. The top ten clones comprise roughly 5.6% of the sample.

Beyond this particular receptor, the publication reports: Clinical and demographic metadata were provided uncurated, with the amount varying by source and participant.

Sequencing was carried out using peripheral blood. This sequence was found in a woman aged 45-65 years with COVID-19, enrolled during active disease. The chain employs TRBV9 and TRBJ2-3; 5 matching bases give a weak D call of TRBD1. The DNA reads TGTGCCAGCAGCGTAGAGGGGTTCACAGATACGCAGTATTTT. This encodes CASSVEGFTDTQYF. Extended through the reference TRBV9 and TRBJ2-3 proteins, this CDR3 yields the full variable domain: DSGVTQTPKHLITATGQRVTLRCSPRSGDLSVYWYQQSLDQGLQFLIQYYNGEERAKGNILERFSAQQFPDLHSELNLSSLELGDSALYFCASSVEGFTDTQYFGPGTRLTVL.